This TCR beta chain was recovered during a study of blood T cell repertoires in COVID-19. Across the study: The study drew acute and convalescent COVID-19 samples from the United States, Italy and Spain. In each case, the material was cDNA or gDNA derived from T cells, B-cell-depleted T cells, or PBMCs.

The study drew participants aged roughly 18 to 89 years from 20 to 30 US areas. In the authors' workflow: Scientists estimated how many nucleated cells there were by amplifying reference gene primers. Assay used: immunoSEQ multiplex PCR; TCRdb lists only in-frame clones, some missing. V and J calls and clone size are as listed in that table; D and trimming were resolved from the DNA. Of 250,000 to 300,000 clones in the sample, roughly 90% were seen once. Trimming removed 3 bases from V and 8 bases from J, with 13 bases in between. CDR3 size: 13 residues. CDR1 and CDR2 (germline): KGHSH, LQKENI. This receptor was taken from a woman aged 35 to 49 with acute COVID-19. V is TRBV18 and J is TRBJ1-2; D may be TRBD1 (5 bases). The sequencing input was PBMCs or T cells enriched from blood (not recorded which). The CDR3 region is CASSPRVMEGYTF. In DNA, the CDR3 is TGTGCCAGCTCACCCAGGGTGATGGAGGGCTACACCTTC.